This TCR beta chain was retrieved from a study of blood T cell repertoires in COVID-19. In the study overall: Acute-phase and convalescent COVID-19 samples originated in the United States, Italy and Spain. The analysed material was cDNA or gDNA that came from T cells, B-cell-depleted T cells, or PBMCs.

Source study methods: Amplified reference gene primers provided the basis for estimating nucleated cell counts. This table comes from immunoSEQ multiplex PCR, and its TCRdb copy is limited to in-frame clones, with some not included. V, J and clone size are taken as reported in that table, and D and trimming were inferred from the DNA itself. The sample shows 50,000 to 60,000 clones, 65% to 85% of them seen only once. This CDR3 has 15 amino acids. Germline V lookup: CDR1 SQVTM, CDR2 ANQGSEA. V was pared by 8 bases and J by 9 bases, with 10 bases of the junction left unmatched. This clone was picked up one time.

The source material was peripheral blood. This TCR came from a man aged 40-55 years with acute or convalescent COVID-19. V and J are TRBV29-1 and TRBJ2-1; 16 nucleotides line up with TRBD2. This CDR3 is CSSTGTSGRGGEQFF. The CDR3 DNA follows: TGCAGCTCTACCGGGACTAGCGGGAGGGGGGGTGAGCAGTTCTTC.